This entry concerns a single T cell receptor (beta chain). Its target is not known. TCRdb independently ran MiXCR on the reads; one entry per CDR3 protein. The sample carries about a million distinct CDR3 sequences, around 31% recorded once. The data stem from a study of T cell repertoires in cytomegalovirus infection. Notes on the study in general: CMV-specific TCR beta clonotypes restricted by HLA-C dominated the ex vivo response.

Trimming cost V 3 bases and J 8 bases; bases outside gene matches: 6. CDR3 size: 15 residues. The rearrangement links TRBV12-3 or TRBV12-4 to TRBJ2-1; the match to TRBD2 covers 11 bases. The specimen was cultured CD8+ T cells from PBMCs, collected from culture after CMV antigen stimulation. The TCR was taken from a human donor in good health (CMV status not recorded). Some clones in this sample may be carry-over from other donors' samples. For the CDR3, the DNA is TGTGCCAGCAGTTTCGTGACTAGCGGGGTCGATGAGCAGTTCTTC. Protein product: CASSFVTSGVDEQFF.